This TCR beta chain derives from a study of blood T cell repertoires in COVID-19. Whole-study context: Some COVID-19 samples were acute and others convalescent; all came from the United States, Italy and Spain. Sample material is recorded as cDNA or gDNA derived from T cells, B-cell-depleted T cells, or PBMCs.

The CDR3 contains 13 residues. CDR1 is MNHEY, CDR2 SMNVEV, per germline (reference sequence). Trimming left V 1 base short and J 6 bases short, with 6 bases between. Methods used by the authors: Amplification of reference gene primers provided the estimated nucleated cell counts. The table came from immunoSEQ multiplex PCR; TCRdb's copy has only in-frame clones and leaves some out. That table furnishes V, J and clone size, whereas the DNA furnished D and trimming. The data show hundreds of thousands of clones, roughly 76% seen once. The chain has TRBV27 and TRBJ2-2, with a possible D match to TRBD1 (6 bases). The specimen sequenced was peripheral blood. The source of this sequence is a woman older than 75 with COVID-19, enrolled during active disease. In DNA, the CDR3 is TGTGCCAGCAGTTTATACAGGGCCGGGGAGCTGTTTTTT. Protein sequence: CASSLYRAGELFF.